This passage covers 13 T cell receptor beta chains from one sample sequenced in a study of T cells in Graves' hyperthyroidism and ophthalmopathy. RNA transcripts gave rise to amplified TCR beta CDR3 regions. The HTBI primer set was used in a first-round RT-PCR of the TCR CDR3. TCRdb re-derived calls from the multiplex PCR reads in MiXCR, one entry per CDR3 protein. Among 550,000 to 850,000 distinct CDR3 sequences listed, 18% were seen once. Sequencing was performed on blood. Every receptor here comes from a woman between 45 and 65 years old with Graves' hyperthyroidism that later progressed to Graves' ophthalmopathy.

This clonotype was counted many times. The chain links TRBV2 to TRBJ2-5; 7 nucleotides match TRBD2. The CDR3 runs to 16 residues. Germline values: CDR1 SNHLY, CDR2 FYNNEI. Trimming took 8 bases from V and 1 from J; bases not matched to a gene: 13. The CDR3 DNA is TGTGCCAGCGTGACGGGGGGAGGAAGCGGCCAAGAGACCCAGTACTTC. Translation gives CASVTGGGSGQETQYF.

This clonotype was counted ten times or more. The genes are TRBV28 and TRBJ2-3, with TRBD2 identical over 8 bases. The J segment lost 4 bases and the V segment lost 6 bases, leaving 15 bases of the junction unmatched. The CDR3 has 17 amino acids. Germline CDR1 reads MDHEN; CDR2 reads SYDVKM. Written as DNA, the CDR3 is TGTGCCAGCAGATCGGCGGCACTGAGCGGGAGCGCAGATACGCAGTATTTT. Protein product: CASRSAALSGSADTQYF.

Only a few counts were recorded for this clonotype. V gene TRBV6-1 combines with J gene TRBJ1-1, with a possible D match to TRBD1 (6 bases). V lost 5 bases and J 7 bases, leaving 20 bases between the germline ends. The germline V gene has CDR1 MNHNS and CDR2 SASEGT. This CDR3 has 15 amino acids. The chain's CDR3 is CASSPSPDSHFEAFF. The CDR3 DNA sequence: TGTGCCAGCAGTCCTAGCCCGGACAGCCACTTTGAAGCTTTCTTT.

The J gene is TRBJ1-1, the V gene TRBV5-1; D is undetermined. CDR3 length: 14 residues. The V and J ends lost 2 bases and 2 bases respectively, with 10 bases between them. Germline V gene sequence: CDR1 SGHRS, CDR2 YFSETQ. The DNA of the CDR3 is TGCGCCAGCAGCTTTTTCTTGGCCAACACTGAAGCTTTCTTT. It encodes CASSFFLANTEAFF.

The J gene is TRBJ2-3, the V gene TRBV7-9; D is unresolved. Germline V gene lookup returns CDR1 SEHNR and CDR2 FQNEAQ (reference sequence). Trimming took off 6 bases at V and 4 bases at J, with 14 bases between the two ends. The CDR3 is made up of 14 amino acids. CDR3 coding DNA: TGTGCCAGCAGAACAACCGTCCTCTCAGATACGCAGTATTTT. Translation: CASRTTVLSDTQYF.

This clonotype was seen at least ten times. This sequence joins TRBV5-1 and TRBJ1-6; D remains unclear. Germline CDR1 SGHRS, CDR2 YFSETQ. Trimming took 0 bases from V and 10 from J, leaving 8 bases between them. The CDR3 runs to 13 residues. The CDR3 sequence: CASSLGRDSPLHF. As DNA, the CDR3 is TGCGCCAGCAGCTTGGGGAGAGACTCACCCCTCCACTTT.

The J gene is TRBJ2-1, the V gene TRBV10-3; perhaps TRBD2 as D (6 bases). The germline gives CDR1 ENHRY, CDR2 SYGVKD. The CDR3 extends over 14 amino acids. V shed 11 bases and J shed 2 bases, with 16 bases lying between them. Here the CDR3 DNA reads TGTGCCGCAACGGGACTCAAGACCTACAATGAGCAGTTCTTC. It translates to CAATGLKTYNEQFF.

Ten or more counts support this clonotype. This chain links TRBV12-3 or TRBV12-4 with TRBJ2-3, with TRBD1 matching 9 bases. J was trimmed by 3 bases and V by 6 bases; bases with no gene match: 7. The CDR3 has 15 residues. The CDR3 region is CASSMTGGVTDTQYF. The CDR3 DNA is TGTGCCAGCAGCATGACAGGGGGTGTGACAGATACGCAGTATTTT.

This clonotype appeared many times. The rearrangement links TRBV7-8 to TRBJ1-5; D remains unclear. The CDR3 is 17 amino acids. The V gene lost 5 bases and the J gene lost 2 bases, with 19 bases spanning the gap. CDR1 and CDR2 (germline): SGHVS, FQNEAQ. CDR3 DNA: TGTGCCAGCAGCATATACCGGGCCACACCCGGCAATCAGCCCCAGCATTTT. Amino acid sequence: CASSIYRATPGNQPQHF.

This clonotype was seen ten or more times. The chain couples TRBV11-2 to TRBJ2-3, with a weak D call TRBD1 (8 bases). The CDR3 has 17 residues. Germline values: CDR1 SGHAT, CDR2 FQNNGV. Trimming stripped 4 bases from V and 6 bases from J, with 23 bases between. CDR3 nucleotides: TGTGCCAGCAGCTCATCGCGGACAGGGAGGGCCTGGGATACGCAGTATTTT. As protein: CASSSSRTGRAWDTQYF.

This clonotype was seen at least ten times. The rearrangement uses TRBV18 and TRBJ2-3; no definite D call. Germline assignment: CDR1 KGHSH and CDR2 LQKENI. Trimming removed 2 bases from V and 0 bases from J, with 9 bases in between. The CDR3 runs to 15 residues. CDR3 protein: CASSPRVQSTDTQYF. Here the CDR3 DNA reads TGTGCCAGCTCACCAAGGGTGCAAAGCACAGATACGCAGTATTTT.

This clonotype was counted at least ten times. J is TRBJ2-5 and V is TRBV20-1, with 8 bases that match TRBD2. CDR1 and CDR2 from the germline V gene are DFQATT and SNEGSKA (reference sequence). The CDR3 loop spans 15 amino acids. The trim removed 6 bases at V and 4 bases at J, leaving 13 bases unmatched. This chain's CDR3 is CSARHGGAYRETQYF. The CDR3 bases are TGCAGTGCCAGACACGGGGGGGCGTATAGAGAGACCCAGTACTTC.

This clonotype was seen more than once but under ten times. CDR3 amino acids: CASSMLAGGPSTDTQYF. The CDR3 nucleotides are TGCGCCAGCAGCATGCTAGCGGGGGGCCCTAGCACAGATACGCAGTATTTT. The chain employs TRBV5-1 and TRBJ2-3; the match to TRBD2 covers 11 bases. J gave up 0 bases and V 4 bases, and 7 bases lay outside the gene matches. Looked up from germline, CDR1 is SGHRS and CDR2 is YFSETQ. This CDR3 has 17 amino acids.